Listed below are T cell receptor beta chains from one sample, sequenced in a study of T cell repertoires in cytomegalovirus infection. Their antigen targets remain unknown. TCRdb reanalysed the reads using MiXCR and keeps one entry per CDR3 protein. The sample has fewer than 850,000 distinct CDR3 sequences; roughly 29% are singletons. The sequences come from cultured CD8+ T cells from PBMCs, collected from culture after CMV antigen stimulation. These receptors came from a human donor in good health (CMV status not recorded). Some clones in this sample may be carry-over from other donors' samples. CDR3s include the opening cysteine and the closing phenylalanine or tryptophan. Fields, in order: clone size, D gene, CDR3 length, J gene, V gene, CDR3 protein, CDR3 DNA. The D gene is left open where the match is weak. The size of a clone is reported for some rows only, either as once, few or many, or as a class for expanded clones.

few	-	15	TRBJ1-2	TRBV2	CASSYDSNLNYGYTF	TGTGCCAGCAGTTATGACAGTAACCTGAACTATGGCTACACCTTC
-	-	14	TRBJ1-2	TRBV6-6	CASSYGGGSYGYTF	TGTGCCAGCAGTTACGGGGGGGGATCCTATGGCTACACCTTC
-	-	13	TRBJ1-1	TRBV10-3	CAIRIRTEGEAFF	TGTGCCATCAGGATTCGGACGGAGGGTGAAGCTTTCTTT
few	TRBD1	13	TRBJ2-5	TRBV7-9	CASKYGTEETQYF	TGTGCCAGCAAGTATGGGACAGAAGAGACCCAGTACTTC
-	-	15	TRBJ1-5	TRBV19	CASSSLRGRNQPQHF	TGTGCCAGTAGTTCCCTTAGGGGTCGGAATCAGCCCCAGCATTTT
-	-	8	TRBJ1-1	TRBV20-1	CSASRAFF	TGCAGTGCTAGTAGAGCTTTCTTT
many	-	14	TRBJ1-4	TRBV2	CASSDSGRNEKLFF	TGTGCCAGCAGTGATTCTGGGAGGAATGAAAAACTGTTTTTT
few	TRBD1	14	TRBJ1-5	TRBV12-3/TRBV12-4	CASRQGWNNQPQHF	TGTGCCAGCAGACAGGGGTGGAACAATCAGCCCCAGCATTTT
-	-	12	TRBJ1-6	TRBV7-6	CASSGENSPLHF	TGTGCCAGTAGCGGGGAGAATTCACCCCTCCACTTT
-	-	12	TRBJ2-7	TRBV5-6	CASSLDPREQYF	TGTGCCAGCAGTCTGGACCCGCGGGAGCAGTACTTC
few	TRBD1	14	TRBJ2-7	TRBV6-1	CASSGRDRGHEQYF	TGTGCCAGCAGTGGCCGGGACAGGGGCCACGAGCAGTACTTC
-	TRBD2	15	TRBJ2-1	TRBV4-2	CASSQDTSAHNEQFF	TGTGCCAGCAGCCAAGATACTAGCGCCCACAATGAGCAGTTCTTC
few	TRBD1	15	TRBJ2-2	TRBV12-3/TRBV12-4	CASSLERTGPGELFF	TGTGCCAGCAGTTTAGAGAGGACAGGACCCGGGGAGCTGTTTTTT
-	-	15	TRBJ2-7	TRBV6-1	CASAGTEPTVYEQYF	TGTGCCTCCGCCGGGACGGAACCGACAGTCTACGAGCAGTACTTC
-	-	13	TRBJ1-1	TRBV28	CASGLSRNTEAFF	TGTGCCAGCGGTTTATCGAGGAACACTGAAGCTTTCTTT
few	-	14	TRBJ1-4	TRBV28	CASSPDRSNEKLFF	TGTGCCAGCAGCCCGGACAGATCTAATGAAAAACTGTTTTTT